This T cell receptor beta chain stems from a study of shared clonotypes between healthy human individuals. Study as a whole: Two women and a few men aged 18 to 49 served as donors.

The assay was immunoSEQ multiplex PCR, and TCRdb's table has in-frame clones only and misses some. The sample holds roughly 490,000 clones, about 80% seen once. This CDR3 has 18 residues. Germline loops: CDR1 SGHRS, CDR2 YFSETQ. This clonotype originated in a middle-aged woman in good health. Some clones in this sample may be carry-over from other donors' samples. The chain carries TRBV5-1 and TRBJ2-5, with 13 bases matching TRBD2. The better agreement between TRBJ2-7 and the DNA end casts doubt on the J call. Sequenced input: PBMCs. The CDR3 DNA follows: TGCGCCAGCAGATCGGGACTAGCGGGAAAGAAGTTCTCCTACGAGCAGTACTTC. Its translation is CASRSGLAGKKFSYEQYF.